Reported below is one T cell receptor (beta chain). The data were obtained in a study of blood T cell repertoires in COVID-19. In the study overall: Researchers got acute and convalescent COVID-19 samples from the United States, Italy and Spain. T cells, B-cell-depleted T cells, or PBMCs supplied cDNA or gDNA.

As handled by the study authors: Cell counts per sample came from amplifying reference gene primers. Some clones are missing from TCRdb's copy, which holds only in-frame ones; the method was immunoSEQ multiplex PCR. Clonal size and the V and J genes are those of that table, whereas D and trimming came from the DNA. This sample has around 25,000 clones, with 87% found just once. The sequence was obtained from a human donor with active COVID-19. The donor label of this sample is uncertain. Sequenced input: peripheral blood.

CDR3 sequence reads: CASSYVGASDNEQFF. CDR3 bases: TGTGCCAGCAGTTACGTGGGGGCCAGCGACAATGAGCAGTTCTTC. The chain uses TRBV6-2 or TRBV6-3 and TRBJ2-1, with D perhaps matching TRBD1 (6 bases). Trimming removed 2 bases at V and 5 bases at J, with 13 bases between. Germline V CDR1 and CDR2: MNHEY, SVGEGT. This CDR3 comprises 15 residues.